This TCR beta chain derives from a study of identical twins (dated by TCRdb to the mid-2010s). In the study overall: To test whether fetal clonotypes persist, this study deep-sequenced TCR alpha and beta repertoires from monozygotic twins, from unrelated adults of various ages, and from cord blood. To rule out contamination, the twin experiments were replicated at different times with different library preparation protocols. Overall results and qualifications from the work: Zero-insertion analyses could be partly confounded by invariant T cells such as MAIT and iNKT, though diverse VJ usage argued against such confounding for most clonotypes. A weaker excess of twin sharing was found in beta out-of-frame sequences because the signal-to-noise ratio was lowered by fewer shared sequences. Because the same donors could not be followed over many years, the conclusions depended on cross-sectional statistical analysis. Out-of-frame TCR alpha sequences shared between twins showed an excess of low generation-probability sequences compared with coincidental sharing between unrelated individuals. Abundant cord blood beta clonotypes carried fewer insertions; young adult naive repertoires showed a weaker similar trend, while memory repertoires showed none. In monozygotic twins, out-of-frame TCR alpha sharing was systematically underestimated by recombination models, although the models agreed with sharing between unrelated individuals.

For CDR1 and CDR2, the germline V gene (reference sequence) lists DFQATT and SNEGSKA. The CDR3 holds 13 amino acids from the cysteine to the phenylalanine. The only DNA kept is the CDR3, 39 bases in frame from the first base. V loses 1 base of germline sequence and J loses 7 bases, and the interval between the two ends is 10 bases. To prepare the library, 5' RACE was applied. Sequencing took place on an Illumina HiSeq 2000. Template switching introduced a universal primer binding site; the final cDNA contained a unique molecular identifier, enabling accurate counting of TCR cDNA molecules. Specific primers in the conserved constant-segment region were used to synthesize first-strand cDNA for TCR alpha and beta chains. To control for contamination, each cDNA library was double barcoded with a SMART-Mk sample barcode plus Illumina barcodes. TruSeq adapter sequences, together with Illumina sample barcodes, were added in two successive PCR steps. The Illumina HiSeq platform was used with custom primers to sequence TCR alpha and beta cDNA libraries. Concerning the study's data processing: Raw reads were processed with MiGEC to extract unique molecular identifiers, and MiXCR was used to determine CDR3 positions. Recombination models were inferred per individual with the repgenHMM and IGoR tools using an EM algorithm. Shared clonotype analysis was performed with the tcR package in R, normalizing sharing by the product of cloneset sizes. Out-of-frame nonproductive sequences were analyzed to study raw recombination free of thymic and clonal selection effects. Clones were called with MiXCR by TCRdb after fastp trimmed the public reads at Q25, and only in-frame beta chains were retained. Each record represents a unique CDR3 protein, reported with the most common genes and DNA among its rows. TCRdb assigned the V and J calls; the authors' analysis was not used. Here the sample has around 340,000 distinct CDR3 sequences; approximately 8.8% occur a single time. The ten largest make up approximately 9.3% of the sample.

Comment on this clonotype: What this receptor recognizes is not known. No per-base quality is available; no much larger clone lies one base away.

All donors were healthy Caucasians. The researchers also sequenced three unrelated adults who were not twins: a male aged 18 to 29, a male aged 50 to 60, and a female aged 50 to 60. Miltenyi CD45RO+ enrichment and human naive T-cell isolation kits were used to isolate memory (CD45RO+) and naive T cells from PBMC. The receptor was derived from a woman aged 50 to 60 in good health. This sequence uses TRBV20-1 and TRBJ2-2; the D gene is not confidently resolved. The sequenced sample consisted of naive T cells sorted from blood. The sample's cell subset or site, from its label and the paper: cells isolated with a human naive T-cell isolation kit. CDR3 region: CSARGARVGELFF. The DNA reads as follows: TGCAGTGCTAGAGGCGCGCGAGTCGGGGAGCTGTTTTTT.